The next 9 T cell receptor beta chains were all read from a single sample in a study of a mutant IDH1 vaccine in newly diagnosed glioma. Sample time point: baseline, week 1 (first vaccination visit). As to treatment: pre-vaccination baseline after standard-of-care therapy. Data came from immunoSEQ multiplex PCR; TCRdb stores just in-frame clones and leaves some out. The sample contains 68,000 or so clones, around 74% of which appear only once. The sequences come from PBMCs, collected from a glioma patient treated with radiotherapy, temozolomide or both. Receptors originate from a man in his fifties with glioma.

This clone was recorded a few times. The CDR3 loop reads CASSLETGSRETQYF. The CDR3 bases are TGCGCCAGCAGCTTGGAGACAGGCTCGCGGGAGACCCAGTACTTC. This sequence joins TRBV5-1 and TRBJ2-5; D is perhaps TRBD1 (6 bases). Germline-derived CDR1 and CDR2 are SGHRS and YFSETQ. Trimming took off 0 bases at V and 5 bases at J, with 14 bases between the two ends. The CDR3 runs 15 residues. Variable domain in full (rest from reference TRBV5-1 and TRBJ2-5): KAGVTQTPRYLIKTRGQQVTLSCSPISGHRSVSWYQQTPGQGLQFLFEYFSETQRNKGNFPGRFSGRQFSNSRSEMNVSTLELGDSALYLCASSLETGSRETQYFGPGTRLLVL.

The V call is TRBV13, the J call TRBJ2-3; D is perhaps TRBD1 (6 bases). Trimming took off 5 bases at V and 4 bases at J, with 16 bases between the two ends. From germline, CDR1 is PRHDT and CDR2 FYEKMQ (reference sequence). The CDR3 totals 15 residues. The CDR3 protein is CASSPLQGEADTQYF. The CDR3 region has the DNA TGTGCCAGCAGCCCCTTACAGGGTGAAGCAGATACGCAGTATTTT.

The chain is built from TRBV6-1 and TRBJ2-7, with D possibly TRBD2 on 6 matching bases. This CDR3 is 15 amino acids long. Trimming took 3 bases from V and 1 from J, leaving 13 bases between them. Germline V CDR1 and CDR2: MNHNS, SASEGT. The CDR3 DNA sequence: TGTGCCAGCAGTGATCGACTCGGGGGATCCTACGAGCAGTACTTC. This gives the protein CASSDRLGGSYEQYF.

This clone was counted a few times. The chain links TRBV30 to TRBJ1-1, with TRBD1 matching 7 bases. The CDR3 length is 14 residues. The germline V gene has CDR1 GTSNPN and CDR2 SVGIG (reference sequence). The V gene end was trimmed by 5 bases and the J gene end by 8 bases; junction bases not matched to a gene: 14. CDR3 DNA sequence: TGTGCCTGGGGGCCGGGACAGCTGGAATCGGAAGCTTTCTTT. The encoded protein is CAWGPGQLESEAFF.

The chain is built from TRBV5-1 and TRBJ1-1; TRBD1 aligns across 7 bases. The germline CDR1 and CDR2 sequences are SGHRS and YFSETQ. The CDR3 contains 15 residues. V trimming: 2 bases; J trimming: 1 base; junction bases outside the gene matches: 5. CDR3 sequence (DNA): TGCGCCAGCAGCTTTACAGGGGTGGGGAACACTGAAGCTTTCTTT. Encoded protein: CASSFTGVGNTEAFF.

The chain employs TRBV14 and TRBJ2-1; possible D gene TRBD2, 5 bases. The germline CDR1 and CDR2 sequences are SGHDN and FVKESK. The CDR3 is made up of 13 amino acids. Trimming pared 0 bases from V and 8 bases from J, leaving 8 bases between. The CDR3 reads CASSQDWGDEQFF. CDR3 in DNA: TGTGCCAGCAGCCAAGATTGGGGAGATGAGCAGTTCTTC.

V is TRBV6-1 and J is TRBJ2-7, with D unclear. The length of the CDR3 is 13 residues. V lost 3 bases, J lost 0 bases, and 6 bases lay in between. CDR1 and CDR2 from the germline V gene are MNHNS and SASEGT. DNA of the CDR3: TGTGCCAGCAGTGACGGGCCCTCCTACGAGCAGTACTTC. It specifies CASSDGPSYEQYF.

V and J are TRBV2 and TRBJ1-1; D remains ambiguous. Germline V lookup: CDR1 SNHLY, CDR2 FYNNEI. The CDR3 covers 12 residues. V lost 1 base and J lost 11, with 11 bases in between. CDR3 in amino acids: CASSEGPTAAFF. Written as DNA, the CDR3 is TGTGCCAGCAGTGAAGGCCCCACCGCGGCTTTCTTT.

The chain has TRBV6-1 and TRBJ1-6, with a weak D call TRBD1 (6 bases). CDR3 length equals 13 residues. V lost 6 bases to trimming and J lost 8 bases, with 11 bases between them. Germline CDR1 and CDR2: MNHNS and SASEGT. DNA for the CDR3: TGTGCCAGCAGGGACAGAGAGGATTCACCCCTCCACTTT. The encoded protein is CASRDREDSPLHF.